The rows below give T cell receptor beta chains drawn from one sample of a study of cytomegalovirus exposure and HLA in healthy donors. Clones were sequenced by immunoSEQ multiplex PCR, and TCRdb holds only the in-frame ones, with some missing. The sample has 87,000 or so clones, around 8% seen once. The sequencing sample was made of PBMCs. All receptors derive from a middle-aged man in good health and CMV-seronegative. Both conserved end residues are part of each CDR3. A D gene is named only where the DNA matches it firmly. The size field is filled for only some rows; it gives once, few, many or a size class.

J: TRBJ2-2
V: TRBV9
size: NA
D: NA
length: 13
CDR3: CASSAQVSGELFF
DNA: TGTGCCAGCAGCGCTCAGGTGTCCGGGGAGCTGTTTTTT

J: TRBJ1-2
V: TRBV15
size: NA
D: NA
length: 13
CDR3: CATSREFTYGYTF
DNA: TGTGCCACCAGCAGGGAGTTTACCTATGGCTACACCTTC

J: TRBJ2-2
V: TRBV4-2
size: few
D: TRBD2
length: 19
CDR3: CASSQDESSGSINTGELFF
DNA: TGTGCCAGCAGCCAAGATGAAAGTAGCGGGAGTATAAACACCGGGGAGCTGTTTTTT

J: TRBJ2-5
V: TRBV19
size: few
D: NA
length: 15
CDR3: CASTGAGASQETQYF
DNA: TGTGCCAGTACGGGGGCGGGAGCATCCCAAGAGACCCAGTACTTC

J: TRBJ1-1
V: TRBV13
size: few
D: NA
length: 14
CDR3: CASRFTETHTEAFF
DNA: TGTGCCAGCAGGTTTACAGAGACCCACACTGAAGCTTTCTTT

J: TRBJ2-5
V: TRBV7-9
size: few
D: NA
length: 12
CDR3: CASSLGGDGQDF
DNA: TGTGCCAGCAGCTTAGGGGGGGACGGACAGGACTTC

J: TRBJ1-4
V: TRBV28
size: few
D: TRBD1
length: 14
CDR3: CASSEYRGGEKLFF
DNA: TGTGCCAGCAGTGAATACAGGGGAGGAGAAAAACTGTTTTTT

J: TRBJ1-4
V: TRBV18
size: NA
D: TRBD1
length: 17
CDR3: CASSPGTAIATNEKLFF
DNA: TGTGCCAGCTCACCCGGGACAGCCATTGCAACTAATGAAAAACTGTTTTTT

J: TRBJ2-7
V: TRBV7-2
size: few
D: NA
length: 15
CDR3: CASSLVWDTSYEQYF
DNA: TGTGCCAGCAGCTTAGTTTGGGACACATCCTACGAGCAGTACTTC

J: TRBJ2-1
V: TRBV6-6
size: few
D: NA
length: 12
CDR3: CASSPTYNEQFF
DNA: TGTGCCAGCAGTCCCACTTACAATGAGCAGTTCTTC

J: TRBJ1-2
V: TRBV5-1
size: few
D: TRBD1
length: 16
CDR3: CASSLEPQGVSYGYTF
DNA: TGCGCCAGCAGCTTAGAGCCACAGGGGGTTAGCTATGGCTACACCTTC

J: TRBJ2-3
V: TRBV5-6
size: few
D: NA
length: 15
CDR3: CASSLVRDSSDTQYF
DNA: TGTGCCAGCAGCTTGGTTAGAGACTCCTCAGATACGCAGTATTTT

J: TRBJ1-3
V: TRBV5-4
size: NA
D: NA
length: 16
CDR3: CASSLAPRTAGNTIYF
DNA: TGTGCCAGCAGCTTGGCCCCCCGAACAGCAGGAAACACCATATATTTT

J: TRBJ1-5
V: TRBV2
size: NA
D: TRBD1
length: 13
CDR3: CASRDRGPQPQHF
DNA: TGTGCCAGCAGGGACAGGGGGCCTCAGCCCCAGCATTTT

J: TRBJ2-1
V: TRBV19
size: NA
D: NA
length: 11
CDR3: CASSTGNEQFF
DNA: TGTGCCAGTAGTACAGGGAATGAGCAGTTCTTC

J: TRBJ2-7
V: TRBV27
size: few
D: TRBD2
length: 16
CDR3: CASSQIAFGGLLEQYF
DNA: TGTGCCAGCAGCCAAATAGCCTTTGGGGGACTATTAGAGCAGTACTTC

J: TRBJ2-1
V: TRBV2
size: NA
D: TRBD2
length: 19
CDR3: CASSPLIGTSGRAWNEQFF
DNA: TGTGCCAGCAGTCCATTAATCGGGACTAGCGGGAGGGCCTGGAATGAGCAGTTCTTC

J: TRBJ1-2
V: TRBV5-4
size: NA
D: TRBD1
length: 16
CDR3: CASSFPGQGASYGYTF
DNA: TGTGCCAGCAGCTTTCCGGGACAGGGGGCGTCCTATGGCTACACCTTC

J: TRBJ1-1
V: TRBV6-5
size: few
D: TRBD1
length: 14
CDR3: CASREIQGDPEAFF
DNA: TGTGCCAGCAGGGAAATACAGGGGGACCCTGAAGCTTTCTTT